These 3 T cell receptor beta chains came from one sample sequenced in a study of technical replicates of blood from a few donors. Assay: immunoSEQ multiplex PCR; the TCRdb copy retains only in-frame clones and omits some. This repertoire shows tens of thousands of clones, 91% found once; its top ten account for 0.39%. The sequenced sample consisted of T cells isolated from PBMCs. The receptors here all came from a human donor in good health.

In nucleotides, the CDR3 is TGTGCCAGCAGCCCCGGGACTAGTGGGCCAGATACGCAGTATTTT. It translates to CASSPGTSGPDTQYF. The chain has TRBV6-6 and TRBJ2-3, with TRBD2 identical over 8 bases. CDR1 MNHNY and CDR2 SVGAGI come from the germline V gene (reference sequence). This CDR3 has 15 residues. V dropped 6 bases and J dropped 4; count of bases not matched to a gene: 9.

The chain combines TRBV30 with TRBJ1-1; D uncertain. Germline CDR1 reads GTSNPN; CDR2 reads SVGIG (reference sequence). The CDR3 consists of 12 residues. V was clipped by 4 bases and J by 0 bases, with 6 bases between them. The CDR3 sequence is CAWMGMNTEAFF. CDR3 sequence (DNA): TGTGCCTGGATGGGCATGAACACTGAAGCTTTCTTT.

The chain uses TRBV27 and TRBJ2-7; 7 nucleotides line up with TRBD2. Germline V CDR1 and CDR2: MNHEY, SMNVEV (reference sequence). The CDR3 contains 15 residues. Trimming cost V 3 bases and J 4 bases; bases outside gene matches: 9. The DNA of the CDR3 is TGTGCCAGCAGTTTGGGGAGGGGAATGCATTACGAGCAGTACTTC. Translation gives CASSLGRGMHYEQYF.